This T cell receptor beta chain was observed in a study of identical twins. Study-wide findings and caveats: Abundant cord blood beta clonotypes carried fewer insertions; memory repertoires showed none.

A few counts support this clonotype. The antigen remains unidentified. Germline CDR1 reads SEHNR; CDR2 reads FQNEAQ (reference sequence). This CDR3 region has 12 residues. Trimming pared 9 bases from V and 4 bases from J, leaving 10 bases between. MiXCR, applied by TCRdb to the 5' RACE reads, yields one record per CDR3 protein. The data hold hundreds of thousands of distinct CDR3 sequences, with about a fifth observed a single time. This sample was shared with a second study, whose subject was yellow fever vaccine responses in identical twins. That report notes: Twins reportedly mounted vaccine T cell responses that seemed partly convergent, partly personalized.

The gene calls are TRBV7-9 and TRBJ1-5; D may be TRBD1 (6 bases). The clonotype comes from a woman under 30 in good health. Source material: CD4+ T cells sorted from blood. CDR3 region: CARRGGNQPQHF. The CDR3 nucleotides read TGTGCCAGGCGAGGGGGGAATCAGCCCCAGCATTTT.